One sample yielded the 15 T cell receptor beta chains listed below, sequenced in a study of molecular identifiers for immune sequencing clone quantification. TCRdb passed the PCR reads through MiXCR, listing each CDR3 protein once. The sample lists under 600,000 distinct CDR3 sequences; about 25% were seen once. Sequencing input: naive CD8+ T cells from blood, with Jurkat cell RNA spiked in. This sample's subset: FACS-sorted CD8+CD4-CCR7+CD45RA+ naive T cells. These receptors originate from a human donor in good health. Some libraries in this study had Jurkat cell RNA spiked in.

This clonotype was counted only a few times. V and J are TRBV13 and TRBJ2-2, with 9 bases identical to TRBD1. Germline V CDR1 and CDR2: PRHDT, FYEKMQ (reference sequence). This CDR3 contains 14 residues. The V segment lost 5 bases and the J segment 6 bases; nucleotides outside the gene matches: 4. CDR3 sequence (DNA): TGTGCCAGCAGCCCGACAGGGGGGTCCGGGGAGCTGTTTTTT. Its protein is CASSPTGGSGELFF.

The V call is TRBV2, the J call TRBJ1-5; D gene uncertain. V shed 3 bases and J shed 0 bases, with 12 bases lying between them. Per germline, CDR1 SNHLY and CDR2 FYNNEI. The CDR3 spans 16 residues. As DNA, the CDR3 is TGTGCCAGCAGTGAGGTGAGACAAACTAGCAATCAGCCCCAGCATTTT. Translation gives CASSEVRQTSNQPQHF.

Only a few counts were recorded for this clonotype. The CDR3 reads CASSSTSGSYEQYF. In DNA, the CDR3 is TGTGCCAGCAGCTCGACTAGCGGGAGCTACGAGCAGTACTTC. The chain couples TRBV5-6 to TRBJ2-7; 12 bases match TRBD2. The trim removed 3 bases at V and 3 bases at J, leaving 1 base unmatched. This CDR3 has 14 residues. Germline V gene sequence: CDR1 SGHDT, CDR2 YYEEEE.

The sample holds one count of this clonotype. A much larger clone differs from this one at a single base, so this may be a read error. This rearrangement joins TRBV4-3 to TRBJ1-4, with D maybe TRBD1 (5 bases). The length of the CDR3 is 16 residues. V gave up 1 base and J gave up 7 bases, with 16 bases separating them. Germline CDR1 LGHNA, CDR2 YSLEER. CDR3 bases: TGCGCCAGCAGCCAAGGCCACAGGACTTATGCTGAAAAACTGTTTTTT. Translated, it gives CASSQGHRTYAEKLFF.

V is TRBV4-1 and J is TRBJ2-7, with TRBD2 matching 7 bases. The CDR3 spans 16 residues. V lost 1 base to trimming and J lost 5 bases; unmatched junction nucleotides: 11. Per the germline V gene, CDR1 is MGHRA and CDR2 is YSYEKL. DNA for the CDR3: TGCGCCAGCAGCCAAGCGGGTGCGGCGGGGGTCGACGAGCAGTACTTC. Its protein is CASSQAGAAGVDEQYF.

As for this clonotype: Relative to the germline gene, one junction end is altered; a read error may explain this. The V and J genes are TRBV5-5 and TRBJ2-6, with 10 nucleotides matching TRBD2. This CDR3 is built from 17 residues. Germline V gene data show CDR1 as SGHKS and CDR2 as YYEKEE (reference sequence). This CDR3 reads CASSLLAGVGGASVLTF. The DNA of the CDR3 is TGTGCCAGCAGCTTGCTAGCGGGAGTTGGTGGGGCCAGCGTCCTGACTTTC.

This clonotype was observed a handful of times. The CDR3 loop reads CASSSLGGGDTQYF. CDR3 nucleotide sequence: TGTGCCAGCAGCTCGCTGGGGGGGGGAGATACGCAGTATTTT. This chain joins TRBV11-2 and TRBJ2-3; 7 bases align to TRBD2. Germline assignment: CDR1 SGHAT and CDR2 FQNNGV. With 4 bases clipped from V and 5 bases from J, the junction kept 6 bases outside the gene matches. The CDR3 has 14 residues.

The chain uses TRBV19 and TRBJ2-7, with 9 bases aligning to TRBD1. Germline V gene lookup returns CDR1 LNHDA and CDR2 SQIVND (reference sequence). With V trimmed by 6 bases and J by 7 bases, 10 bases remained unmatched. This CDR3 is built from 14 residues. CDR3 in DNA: TGTGCCAGTAGCGACCGGGACAGGGTTGAGGAGCAGTACTTC. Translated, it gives CASSDRDRVEEQYF.

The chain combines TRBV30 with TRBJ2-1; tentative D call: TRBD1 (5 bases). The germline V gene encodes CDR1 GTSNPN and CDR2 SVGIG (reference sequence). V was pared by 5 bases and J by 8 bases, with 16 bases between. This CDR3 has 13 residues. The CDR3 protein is CAWGAQTPDEQFF. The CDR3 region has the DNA TGTGCCTGGGGGGCCCAGACACCGGATGAGCAGTTCTTC.

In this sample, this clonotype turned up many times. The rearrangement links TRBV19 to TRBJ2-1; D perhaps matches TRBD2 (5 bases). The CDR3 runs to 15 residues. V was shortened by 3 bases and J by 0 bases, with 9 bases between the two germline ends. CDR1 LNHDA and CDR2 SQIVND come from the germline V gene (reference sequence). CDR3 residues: CASSISGYSYNEQFF. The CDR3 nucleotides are TGTGCCAGTAGTATCAGCGGCTACTCCTACAATGAGCAGTTCTTC.

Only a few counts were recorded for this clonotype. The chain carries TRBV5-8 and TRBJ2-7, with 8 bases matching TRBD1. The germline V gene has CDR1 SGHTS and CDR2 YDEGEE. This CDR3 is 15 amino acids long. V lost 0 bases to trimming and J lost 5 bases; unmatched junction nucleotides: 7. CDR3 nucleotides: TGTGCCAGCAGCTTGGTTGGACAGGGTTATGACGAGCAGTACTTC. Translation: CASSLVGQGYDEQYF.

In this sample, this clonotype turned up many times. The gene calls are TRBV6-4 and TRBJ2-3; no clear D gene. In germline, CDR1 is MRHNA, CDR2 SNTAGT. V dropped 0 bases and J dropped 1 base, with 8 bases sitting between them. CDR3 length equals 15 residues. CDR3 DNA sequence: TGTGCCAGCAGTGACTCGGGCGACCGCACAGATACGCAGTATTTT. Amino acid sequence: CASSDSGDRTDTQYF.

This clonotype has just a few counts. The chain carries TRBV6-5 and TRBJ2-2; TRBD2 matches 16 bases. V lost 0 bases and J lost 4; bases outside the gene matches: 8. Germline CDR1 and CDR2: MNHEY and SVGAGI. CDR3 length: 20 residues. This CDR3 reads CASSYSGLAGGLVPTGELFF. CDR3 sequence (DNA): TGTGCCAGCAGTTACTCGGGACTAGCGGGGGGGCTGGTCCCCACCGGGGAGCTGTTTTTT.

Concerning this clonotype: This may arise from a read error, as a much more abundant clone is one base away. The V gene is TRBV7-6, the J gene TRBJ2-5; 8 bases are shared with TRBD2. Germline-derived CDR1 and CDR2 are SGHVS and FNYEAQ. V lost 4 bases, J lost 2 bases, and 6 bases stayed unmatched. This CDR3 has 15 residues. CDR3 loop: CASSYIPGGQETQYF. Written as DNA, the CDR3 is TGTGCCAGCAGCTATATTCCGGGAGGGCAAGAGACCCAGTACTTC.

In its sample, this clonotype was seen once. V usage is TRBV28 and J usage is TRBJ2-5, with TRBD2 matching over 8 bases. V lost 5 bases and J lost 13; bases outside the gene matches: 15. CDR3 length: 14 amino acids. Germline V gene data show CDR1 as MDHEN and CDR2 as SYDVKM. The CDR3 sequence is CASSPRAGGGPPYF. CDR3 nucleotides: TGTGCCAGCAGTCCTCGGGCGGGGGGCGGGCCCCCGTACTTC.